One sample yielded the 14 T cell receptor beta chains listed below, sequenced in a study of intratumoral heterogeneity in liver cancer. Tumour samples came from separate, distinct regions of the hepatocellular carcinoma nodule. Method: immunoSEQ multiplex PCR; TCRdb's copy keeps in-frame clones and lacks some. There are about 2,800 clones in the sample; about 64% occur only once, and around 50% lies in the top ten. The specimen was tumor tissue, collected before any cancer treatment. Source of these receptors: an older woman with hepatocellular carcinoma.

The genes are TRBV2 and TRBJ2-1; D not resolved. The CDR3 has 14 residues. CDR1 is SNHLY and CDR2 is FYNNEI in the germline V gene. V was clipped by 5 bases and J by 0 bases, with 8 bases between them. Written as DNA, the CDR3 is TGTGCCAGCAGTCTACAAGGCTCCTACAATGAGCAGTTCTTC. It encodes CASSLQGSYNEQFF.

The CDR3 region has the DNA TGTGCCAGCAGTTTAGGGGGGGCCCGCTTCAATGAGCAGTTCTTC. Protein product: CASSLGGARFNEQFF. The rearrangement links TRBV28 to TRBJ2-1; tentatively, D is TRBD2 (7 bases). This CDR3 has 15 amino acids. Germline lookup yields CDR1 MDHEN and CDR2 SYDVKM. V lost 2 bases and J lost 6, with 14 bases in between.

This clone has only a few counts. The chain couples TRBV28 to TRBJ1-2; TRBD1 agrees at 8 bases. In germline, CDR1 is MDHEN, CDR2 SYDVKM. Trimming took 2 bases from V and 4 from J; bases not matched to a gene: 3. CDR3 length: 14 residues. The CDR3 DNA reads TGTGCCAGCAGTTTAAGGACAGGGCCCTATGGCTACACCTTC. Protein product: CASSLRTGPYGYTF.

The chain couples TRBV4-2 to TRBJ2-1; 8 positions match TRBD1. Germline V lookup: CDR1 LGHNA, CDR2 YNFKEQ. The CDR3 consists of 15 residues. Losses at the gene ends were 1 base for V and 6 bases for J; bases not matched to a gene: 5. For the CDR3, the DNA is TGTGCCAGCAGCCAAGGGACAGGGTACGGCAATGAGCAGTTCTTC. Translation gives CASSQGTGYGNEQFF.

The CDR3 reads CASSLSAGNEQFF. The CDR3 nucleotides are TGTGCCAGCAGCTTATCGGCCGGCAATGAGCAGTTCTTC. The chain recombines TRBV7-3 with TRBJ2-1; D not resolved. The germline V and J ends were trimmed by 2 bases and 6 bases, with 8 bases remaining between them. Germline V CDR1 and CDR2: SGHTA, FQGTGA. CDR3 size: 13 residues.

This clone was observed a few times. The V and J genes are TRBV28 and TRBJ2-7, with a tentative D call TRBD2 (6 bases). Germline CDR1 MDHEN, CDR2 SYDVKM. Trimming left V 6 bases short and J 7 bases short, with 19 bases between. CDR3 length equals 14 residues. CDR3 residues: CASRPSGGLNEQYF. In DNA form, the CDR3 reads TGTGCCAGCAGACCCTCTGGAGGGCTAAATGAGCAGTACTTC.

This chain connects TRBV4-1 to TRBJ2-2, with a weak D call TRBD1 (5 bases). CDR1 MGHRA and CDR2 YSYEKL come from the germline V gene. This CDR3 region has 13 residues. V was shortened by 6 bases and J by 4 bases, with 9 bases between the two germline ends. CDR3 nucleotide sequence: TGCGCCAGCAGATTTGGGGCCACCGGGGAGCTGTTTTTT. Translating gives CASRFGATGELFF.

The V gene is TRBV28, the J gene TRBJ2-3; D ambiguous. Germline-derived CDR1 and CDR2 are MDHEN and SYDVKM. This CDR3 contains 15 residues. The ends were cut back, 4 bases at V and 2 bases at J, with 13 bases in the middle. The CDR3, as DNA: TGTGCCAGCAGTTCCCCTCCCCAACACACAGATACGCAGTATTTT. It is translated as CASSSPPQHTDTQYF. The whole variable domain, filled in from reference TRBV28 and TRBJ2-3, reads DVKVTQSSRYLVKRTGEKVFLECVQDMDHENMFWYRQDPGLGLRLIYFSYDVKMKEKGDIPEGYSVSREKKERFSLILESASTNQTSMYLCASSSPPQHTDTQYFGPGTRLTVL.

This chain links TRBV7-3 with TRBJ2-7; possible D gene TRBD1, 6 bases. CDR1 and CDR2 (germline): SGHTA, FQGTGA. The V end lost 2 bases, the J end lost 5 bases, and 10 bases lay between the germline ends. CDR3 length equals 13 residues. The CDR3 is CASSLDRTDEQYF. In DNA, the CDR3 is TGTGCCAGCAGCTTAGATCGGACAGACGAGCAGTACTTC.

This sequence joins TRBV19 and TRBJ2-1; possible D gene TRBD1, 6 bases. Looked up from germline, CDR1 is LNHDA and CDR2 is SQIVND (reference sequence). The CDR3 runs to 15 residues. With 3 bases removed from V and 4 bases from J, the gap between germline ends came to 13 bases. The CDR3 DNA is TGTGCCAGTAGTATTCTTCCGGGGACATACAATGAGCAGTTCTTC. Protein: CASSILPGTYNEQFF.

J is TRBJ1-5 and V is TRBV19; D call uncertain. Trimming pared 2 bases from V and 3 bases from J, leaving 8 bases between. The length of the CDR3 is 14 residues. The V gene's germline CDR1 is LNHDA and CDR2 SQIVND (reference sequence). CDR3 nucleotides: TGTGCCAGTAGTATACCACTGGACAATCAGCCCCAGCATTTT. This sequence encodes CASSIPLDNQPQHF. The whole variable domain, remainder taken from reference TRBV19 and TRBJ1-5, is DGGITQSPKYLFRKEGQNVTLSCEQNLNHDAMYWYRQDPGQGLRLIYYSQIVNDFQKGDIAEGYSVSREKKESFPLTVTSAQKNPTAFYLCASSIPLDNQPQHFGDGTRLSIL.

This clone has just a few counts. The genes are TRBV6-1 and TRBJ2-4, with 7 bases lining up with TRBD1. V trimming: 2 bases; J trimming: 8 bases; junction bases outside the gene matches: 6. The germline gives CDR1 MNHNS, CDR2 SASEGT. The CDR3 consists of 14 residues. CDR3 sequence: CASSETGQADIQYF. The CDR3 bases are TGTGCCAGCAGTGAAACAGGACAGGCGGACATTCAGTACTTC.

The V call is TRBV5-5, the J call TRBJ2-1; TRBD2 aligns across 10 bases. The CDR3 spans 15 residues. Germline trimming cut 2 bases from V and 8 bases from J; bases unmatched to any gene: 7. From germline, CDR1 is SGHKS and CDR2 YYEKEE (reference sequence). The CDR3 loop reads CASSFSSGGGYEQFF. CDR3 in DNA: TGTGCCAGCAGCTTCTCTAGCGGGGGCGGGTATGAGCAGTTCTTC.

V is TRBV7-2 and J is TRBJ2-1; tentative D call: TRBD2 (6 bases). The CDR3 consists of 15 residues. The V end lost 1 base, the J end lost 2 bases, and 9 bases lay between the germline ends. Germline-derived CDR1 and CDR2 are SGHTA and FQGNSA. DNA for the CDR3: TGTGCCAGCAGCTTAGAGGGGAGGACCTACAATGAGCAGTTCTTC. Its translation: CASSLEGRTYNEQFF.